One sample yielded the 20 T cell receptor beta chains listed below, sequenced in a study of blood T cell repertoires in COVID-19. Data came from immunoSEQ multiplex PCR; TCRdb stores just in-frame clones and leaves some out. This sample has over 150,000 clones; about 80% occur once, and the top ten carry 25% to 35%. Sequenced material: peripheral blood. These receptors originate from a woman aged 55-70 years with acute or convalescent COVID-19.

The chain combines TRBV5-6 with TRBJ2-7; the D gene is possibly TRBD1 (5 bases). CDR1 is SGHDT, CDR2 YYEEEE, per germline. V was clipped by 2 bases and J by 1 base, with 10 bases between them. CDR3 size: 14 residues. The CDR3 bases are TGTGCCAGCAGCTTTCGGCCAGGGTCCTACGAGCAGTACTTC. Translated, it gives CASSFRPGSYEQYF. Supplemented by reference TRBV5-6 and TRBJ2-7, the full variable domain reads DAGVTQSPTHLIKTRGQQVTLRCSPKSGHDTVSWYQQALGQGPQFIFQYYEEEERQRGNFPDRFSGHQFPNYSSELNVNALLLGDSALYLCASSFRPGSYEQYFGPGTRLTVT.

This rearrangement joins TRBV5-1 to TRBJ1-1; D is perhaps TRBD1 (6 bases). With 4 bases removed from V and 6 bases from J, the gap between germline ends came to 19 bases. The CDR3 loop spans 15 amino acids. Germline CDR1 is SGHRS and CDR2 is YFSETQ. CDR3 DNA: TGCGCCAGCAGCAAGAAACCAGGGGAGGGGTCTGAAGCTTTCTTT. Residues: CASSKKPGEGSEAFF.

The genes are TRBV18 and TRBJ2-1, with D possibly matching TRBD1 (5 bases). V was shortened by 2 bases and J by 6 bases, with 8 bases between the two germline ends. The CDR3 length is 13 residues. Germline values: CDR1 KGHSH, CDR2 LQKENI. Here the CDR3 reads CASSPNRGNEQFF. The CDR3 DNA is TGTGCCAGCTCACCAAATAGGGGCAATGAGCAGTTCTTC.

This rearrangement joins TRBV5-1 to TRBJ2-7; perhaps TRBD2 as D (5 bases). The CDR3 is 17 residues long. The V end lost 4 bases, the J end lost 0 bases, and 20 bases lay between the germline ends. Germline loops: CDR1 SGHRS, CDR2 YFSETQ. CDR3: CASSKALGLPSSYEQYF. CDR3 in DNA: TGCGCCAGCAGCAAAGCCTTAGGACTCCCAAGCTCCTACGAGCAGTACTTC.

This chain connects TRBV10-1 to TRBJ1-1; D is possibly TRBD1 (5 bases). Germline loops: CDR1 WNHNN, CDR2 SYGVQD (reference sequence). The CDR3 totals 12 residues. Trimming pared 4 bases from V and 8 bases from J, leaving 11 bases between. The CDR3 coding sequence is TGCGCCAGCAGTGGGGGCAGCGGGGAAGCTTTCTTT. Translated, it gives CASSGGSGEAFF.

This clone occurred once. The J gene is TRBJ1-3, the V gene TRBV4-1; a possible D gene is TRBD1 (6 bases). CDR1 is MGHRA, CDR2 YSYEKL, per germline. Trimming shortened V by 3 bases and J by 0 bases, and 12 bases separated the two germline ends. The CDR3 spans 16 residues. CDR3 DNA: TGCGCCAGCAGCCACCTCACAGGGAGCTCTGGAAACACCATATATTTT. This encodes CASSHLTGSSGNTIYF.

V and J are TRBV15 and TRBJ2-1; 11 bases map to TRBD2. The CDR3 runs 16 residues. Germline assignment: CDR1 LNHNV and CDR2 YYDKDF (reference sequence). After removal of 5 bases from V and 3 bases from J, the junction contained 6 bases not matched to a gene. The CDR3 spells CATSSDSGGGYNEQFF. The DNA of the CDR3 is TGTGCCACCAGCTCTGATAGCGGGGGGGGCTACAATGAGCAGTTCTTC.

This chain joins TRBV5-6 and TRBJ1-1; no clear D. The V end was cut by 2 bases, the J end by 1 base, with 9 bases between. The CDR3 spans 14 residues. The V gene's germline CDR1 is SGHDT and CDR2 YYEEEE. CDR3 region: CASSFGGGNTEAFF. The CDR3 DNA reads TGTGCCAGCAGCTTCGGAGGCGGGAACACTGAAGCTTTCTTT.

The V call is TRBV29-1, the J call TRBJ1-2; TRBD1 matches 8 bases. CDR3 length: 11 residues. V was pared by 7 bases and J by 7 bases, with 5 bases of the junction left unmatched. Germline CDR1 is SQVTM and CDR2 is ANQGSEA. The CDR3 loop reads CSGGQGSGYTF. CDR3 bases: TGCAGCGGCGGACAGGGAAGTGGCTACACCTTC.

A remark on this clone: The sample holds other DNA sequences that translate to the same CDR3. V and J are TRBV2 and TRBJ2-2; the match to TRBD1 covers 7 bases. CDR3 length: 16 amino acids. The J segment lost 4 bases and the V segment lost 6 bases, leaving 11 bases of the junction unmatched. Germline V gene sequence: CDR1 SNHLY, CDR2 FYNNEI. The CDR3 region is CASRGRQGTITGELFF. In DNA, the CDR3 is TGTGCCAGCAGGGGGAGACAGGGAACCATCACCGGGGAGCTGTTTTTT.

The rearrangement joins TRBV4-1 to TRBJ1-6, with D perhaps TRBD1 (5 bases). CDR3 size: 15 residues. V was pared by 0 bases and J by 10 bases, with 13 bases between. Germline V gene sequence: CDR1 MGHRA, CDR2 YSYEKL. In DNA form, the CDR3 reads TGCGCCAGCAGCCAAGATTCCCCAGGGCAATCACCCCTCCACTTT. Translated: CASSQDSPGQSPLHF.

CDR3 residues: CASSIRQGVNTEAFF. The CDR3 region has the DNA TGTGCCAGTAGTATACGACAGGGGGTGAACACTGAAGCTTTCTTT. The chain carries TRBV19 and TRBJ1-1; 9 bases line up with TRBD1. V trimming: 2 bases; J trimming: 0 bases; junction bases outside the gene matches: 1. The CDR3 runs to 15 residues. Germline V gene lookup returns CDR1 LNHDA and CDR2 SQIVND (reference sequence).

This chain connects TRBV18 to TRBJ2-7; 11 nucleotides line up with TRBD1. Germline values: CDR1 KGHSH, CDR2 LQKENI. The CDR3 runs 15 residues. Trimming took 6 bases from V and 2 from J; bases not matched to a gene: 6. The CDR3 loop reads CASSEGTGGTYEQYF. In DNA form, the CDR3 reads TGTGCCAGCTCGGAAGGGACAGGGGGGACCTACGAGCAGTACTTC.

This clone has a single count. V and J are TRBV15 and TRBJ2-1; the match to TRBD2 covers 8 bases. The CDR3 spans 15 residues. J lost 5 bases, V lost 5 bases, and 8 bases had no gene match. From germline, CDR1 is LNHNV and CDR2 YYDKDF (reference sequence). The chain's CDR3 is CATSGPWRGDNEQFF. CDR3 nucleotides: TGTGCCACCAGCGGTCCGTGGCGGGGGGACAATGAGCAGTTCTTC.

The chain employs TRBV28 and TRBJ1-1; TRBD1 is a possible D gene (6 bases). This CDR3 is built from 11 residues. The V end lost 8 bases, the J end lost 5 bases, and 9 bases lay between the germline ends. Germline assignment: CDR1 MDHEN and CDR2 SYDVKM. The CDR3 spells CASPRGTEAFF. In DNA form, the CDR3 reads TGTGCCAGCCCCAGGGGTACTGAAGCTTTCTTT.

The chain uses TRBV29-1 and TRBJ1-2, with a tentative D call TRBD1 (6 bases). Trimming shortened V by 0 bases and J by 4 bases, and 15 bases separated the two germline ends. Germline loops: CDR1 SQVTM, CDR2 ANQGSEA. The CDR3 has 15 residues. The chain's CDR3 is CSVEDRLQGSYGYTF. CDR3 sequence (DNA): TGCAGCGTTGAAGATCGATTACAGGGAAGCTATGGCTACACCTTC. Looking up the rest from reference TRBV29-1 and TRBJ1-2 gives the full variable domain: SAVISQKPSRDICQRGTSLTIQCQVDSQVTMMFWYRQQPGQSLTLIATANQGSEATYESGFVIDKFPISRPNLTFSTLTVSNMSPEDSSIYLCSVEDRLQGSYGYTFGSGTRLTVV.

The J gene is TRBJ2-7, the V gene TRBV9; TRBD2 might be the D (7 bases). V lost 2 bases, J lost 3 bases, and 15 bases lay in between. The CDR3 length is 15 residues. Germline-derived CDR1 and CDR2 are SGDLS and YYNGEE. The CDR3 nucleotides are TGTGCCAGCAGCGTCGAGGGGGGGCCGATCTACGAGCAGTACTTC. Translation gives CASSVEGGPIYEQYF. The whole variable domain, filled in from reference TRBV9 and TRBJ2-7, reads DSGVTQTPKHLITATGQRVTLRCSPRSGDLSVYWYQQSLDQGLQFLIQYYNGEERAKGNILERFSAQQFPDLHSELNLSSLELGDSALYFCASSVEGGPIYEQYFGPGTRLTVT.

The rearrangement uses TRBV3-1 (or the pseudogene TRBV3-2) and TRBJ1-1; possibly TRBD1 for D (5 bases). The V end was cut by 3 bases, the J end by 4 bases, with 21 bases between. CDR1 and CDR2 from the germline V gene are LGHDT and YNNKEL (reference sequence). CDR3 length equals 17 residues. The CDR3 DNA follows: TGTGCCAGCAGCCACTCACTGGGGGGAAGAATTGGCACTGAAGCTTTCTTT. Protein: CASSHSLGGRIGTEAFF.

The chain carries TRBV28 and TRBJ1-2, with D uncertain. The V gene's germline CDR1 is MDHEN and CDR2 SYDVKM. Trimming took 6 bases from V and 4 from J, leaving 12 bases between them. The CDR3 is 13 residues long. CDR3 in amino acids: CASRTSVGYGYTF. The CDR3 bases are TGTGCCAGCAGGACTAGCGTGGGCTATGGCTACACCTTC.

The chain couples TRBV2 to TRBJ2-2, with 8 bases identical to TRBD1. Looked up from germline, CDR1 is SNHLY and CDR2 is FYNNEI. The CDR3 is 18 residues long. J gave up 5 bases and V 6 bases, and 17 bases lay outside the gene matches. The CDR3 bases are TGTGCCAGCAGGTTTGACAGGGGAGCGAGTGTTGTAACCGGGGAGCTGTTTTTT. Translated: CASRFDRGASVVTGELFF.